These 25 T cell receptor beta chains originate from one sample sequenced in a study of blood T cell repertoires in COVID-19. Generated by immunoSEQ multiplex PCR, the TCRdb table keeps only in-frame clones and is missing some. Of 250,000 or so clones listed, more than 70% are singletons. Sequences were obtained from peripheral blood. Receptors originate from a woman aged 35 to 49 who had recovered from COVID-19.

The gene calls are TRBV15 and TRBJ1-5, with D possibly being TRBD1 (5 bases). V lost 8 bases and J 0 bases, leaving 14 bases between the germline ends. Per the germline V gene, CDR1 is LNHNV and CDR2 is YYDKDF (reference sequence). The length of the CDR3 is 15 residues. In DNA form, the CDR3 reads TGTGCCACCCAGTCCGGGGGGTATAGCAATCAGCCCCAGCATTTT. Amino acid sequence: CATQSGGYSNQPQHF.

The V gene is TRBV5-1, the J gene TRBJ2-1; tentative D call: TRBD2 (6 bases). This CDR3 comprises 15 residues. V was cut by 2 bases and J by 5 bases, with 14 bases left in between. Germline values: CDR1 SGHRS, CDR2 YFSETQ. Here the CDR3 reads CASSLRGGVNNEQFF. The CDR3 DNA follows: TGCGCCAGCAGCTTACGGGGCGGGGTCAACAATGAGCAGTTCTTC.

This chain connects TRBV3-1 (or the pseudogene TRBV3-2) to TRBJ1-1, with TRBD1 as a possible D gene (5 bases). CDR1 and CDR2 from the germline V gene are LGHDT and YNNKEL (reference sequence). The CDR3 is 15 amino acids. Trimming cost V 0 bases and J 3 bases, with 11 bases left between them. Here the CDR3 DNA reads TGTGCCAGCAGCCAAGAGGGGCAGGGATACACTGAAGCTTTCTTT. It translates to CASSQEGQGYTEAFF.

The chain carries TRBV18 and TRBJ2-3; 7 positions agree with TRBD2. Germline CDR1 reads KGHSH; CDR2 reads LQKENI. The CDR3 runs 18 residues. The V and J ends lost 2 bases and 4 bases, in that order; junction bases with no gene match: 15. The DNA for the CDR3 is TGTGCCAGCTCACCAGTTGCGGGAGAGAGGGGAGGCGCAGATACGCAGTATTTT. Encoded protein: CASSPVAGERGGADTQYF.

The J gene is TRBJ2-1, the V gene TRBV14; 14 nucleotides line up with TRBD2. This CDR3 contains 15 residues. The germline V gene encodes CDR1 SGHDN and CDR2 FVKESK. V was pared by 1 base and J by 8 bases, with 1 base of the junction left unmatched. CDR3 amino acids: CASSQGLAGGYEQFF. The CDR3 nucleotides read TGTGCCAGCAGCCAAGGACTAGCGGGAGGGTATGAGCAGTTCTTC. Full variable domain (remainder filled in from reference TRBV14 and TRBJ2-1): EAGVTQFPSHSVIEKGQTVTLRCDPISGHDNLYWYRRVMGKEIKFLLHFVKESKQDESGMPNNRFLAERTGGTYSTLKVQPAELEDSGVYFCASSQGLAGGYEQFFGPGTRLTVL.

The chain joins TRBV2 to TRBJ2-7; TRBD2 agrees at 8 bases. With V trimmed by 2 bases and J by 7 bases, 4 bases remained unmatched. The length of the CDR3 is 13 residues. Germline V gives CDR1 SNHLY, CDR2 FYNNEI. The CDR3 region is CASSEFGGAEQYV. The CDR3 nucleotides are TGTGCCAGCAGTGAATTCGGGGGGGCTGAGCAGTACGTC.

V and J are TRBV19 and TRBJ1-3; D perhaps matches TRBD1 (5 bases). This CDR3 comprises 16 residues. Germline V lookup: CDR1 LNHDA, CDR2 SQIVND (reference sequence). Between the trimmed V and J ends, which lost 5 bases and 0 bases, there was a span of 14 bases. The CDR3 nucleotides are TGTGCCAGTAGTGGAGACAGAACCAGCTCTGGAAACACCATATATTTT. Protein sequence: CASSGDRTSSGNTIYF.

The chain recombines TRBV5-6 with TRBJ2-6; TRBD2 matches at 7 bases. The CDR3 runs 17 residues. The germline V gene has CDR1 SGHDT and CDR2 YYEEEE. V was pared by 3 bases and J by 0 bases, with 6 bases of the junction left unmatched. CDR3: CASSSLGRASGANVLTF. CDR3 DNA: TGTGCCAGCAGCTCCCTGGGGAGGGCCTCTGGGGCCAACGTCCTGACTTTC.

The J gene is TRBJ1-1, the V gene TRBV30; no firm D call. Germline V gene lookup returns CDR1 GTSNPN and CDR2 SVGIG (reference sequence). Trimming cost V 8 bases and J 3 bases, with 7 bases left between them. The CDR3 runs to 10 residues. The DNA of the CDR3 is TGTGCCGGGCGGGACACTGAAGCTTTCTTT. As protein: CAGRDTEAFF.

This chain connects TRBV30 to TRBJ2-5; 8 bases map to TRBD2. This CDR3 has 12 amino acids. Germline V gives CDR1 GTSNPN, CDR2 SVGIG (reference sequence). V lost 3 bases and J lost 7; bases outside the gene matches: 4. The CDR3 region has the DNA TGTGCCTGGAGCCGGGGGGGCGGGACCCAGTACTTC. It encodes CAWSRGGGTQYF.

The chain carries TRBV2 and TRBJ2-1; 7 nucleotides line up with TRBD2. Germline V lookup: CDR1 SNHLY, CDR2 FYNNEI. The CDR3 spans 14 residues. Unmatched junction bases numbered 1, after V lost 4 bases and J lost 1 base. The CDR3 loop reads CASSGGGSYNEQFF. Here the CDR3 DNA reads TGTGCCAGCAGTGGGGGAGGGTCCTACAATGAGCAGTTCTTC.

The chain joins TRBV5-1 to TRBJ1-3; TRBD1 matches 9 bases. Germline loops: CDR1 SGHRS, CDR2 YFSETQ. The CDR3 loop spans 17 amino acids. V dropped 1 base and J dropped 1; count of bases not matched to a gene: 6. The CDR3 coding sequence is TGCGCCAGCAGCTTGTGGGCGACAGGGGGATCTGGAAACACCATATATTTT. This encodes CASSLWATGGSGNTIYF.

This chain connects TRBV12-3 or TRBV12-4 to TRBJ2-7; D is perhaps TRBD2 (5 bases). V was cut by 3 bases and J by 5 bases, with 8 bases left in between. CDR3 size: 12 residues. The CDR3 is CASSLRVNEQYF. The DNA for the CDR3 is TGTGCCAGCAGTTTGAGGGTTAACGAGCAGTACTTC.

In its sample, this clone was seen once. The chain links TRBV19 to TRBJ2-5; 7 bases are shared with TRBD2. Germline trimming cut 5 bases from V and 5 bases from J; bases unmatched to any gene: 11. CDR1 and CDR2 (germline): LNHDA, SQIVND (reference sequence). The CDR3 sequence is 15 residues long. In DNA, the CDR3 is TGTGCCAGTAGTCCCGACCGGGGGGTCGGGGAGACCCAGTACTTC. Its translation: CASSPDRGVGETQYF. The full variable domain, rest sourced from reference TRBV19 and TRBJ2-5, is DGGITQSPKYLFRKEGQNVTLSCEQNLNHDAMYWYRQDPGQGLRLIYYSQIVNDFQKGDIAEGYSVSREKKESFPLTVTSAQKNPTAFYLCASSPDRGVGETQYFGPGTRLLVL.

This sequence joins TRBV19 and TRBJ2-1; 7 positions match TRBD2. Germline trimming cut 9 bases from V and 6 bases from J; bases unmatched to any gene: 2. The CDR3 runs 11 residues. Germline CDR1 is LNHDA and CDR2 is SQIVND (reference sequence). The DNA for the CDR3 is TGTGCCAGAGGGAGGGCCAATGAGCAGTTCTTC. Encoded protein: CARGRANEQFF.

The chain couples TRBV29-1 to TRBJ2-2; TRBD1 matches at 9 bases. Germline lookup yields CDR1 SQVTM and CDR2 ANQGSEA. J was trimmed by 6 bases and V by 4 bases; bases with no gene match: 12. The CDR3 extends over 16 amino acids. Written as DNA, the CDR3 is TGCAGCGTTGTCGGGGCGGGACAGGGCTCCGCCGGGGAGCTGTTTTTT. It translates to CSVVGAGQGSAGELFF.

This sequence joins TRBV5-1 and TRBJ2-2; D gene unclear. Trimming removed 7 bases at V and 6 bases at J, with 7 bases between. The CDR3 is 11 amino acids. Germline values: CDR1 SGHRS, CDR2 YFSETQ. The CDR3 sequence is CASRESGELFF. Written as DNA, the CDR3 is TGCGCCAGCCGCGAGTCCGGGGAGCTGTTTTTT.

The V and J genes are TRBV5-6 and TRBJ2-5; 8 bases line up with TRBD2. The CDR3 spans 15 residues. Germline V gene data show CDR1 as SGHDT and CDR2 as YYEEEE. Trimming took 1 base from V and 2 from J; bases not matched to a gene: 4. The CDR3 nucleotides read TGTGCCAGCAGCTTGAACGGGAGGGGTCAAGAGACCCAGTACTTC. It encodes CASSLNGRGQETQYF.

The chain is built from TRBV5-6 and TRBJ2-7, with D maybe TRBD2 (5 bases). This CDR3 spans 14 amino acids. Trimming shortened V by 0 bases and J by 3 bases, and 10 bases separated the two germline ends. Looked up from germline, CDR1 is SGHDT and CDR2 is YYEEEE. CDR3 residues: CASSLVRGSYEQYF. The CDR3 DNA is TGTGCCAGCAGCTTGGTTCGGGGAAGCTACGAGCAGTACTTC.

The rearrangement joins TRBV10-3 to TRBJ1-2; D is perhaps TRBD1 (5 bases). Germline V gene data show CDR1 as ENHRY and CDR2 as SYGVKD. This CDR3 has 13 residues. V shed 7 bases and J shed 4 bases, with 13 bases lying between them. The CDR3 spells CAIIPDGGYGYTF. Here the CDR3 DNA reads TGTGCCATCATCCCCGACGGGGGCTATGGCTACACCTTC.

CDR3: CASSQDMAGWGTEAFF. The DNA of the CDR3 is TGTGCCAGCAGCCAAGATATGGCGGGTTGGGGCACTGAAGCTTTCTTT. The chain uses TRBV14 and TRBJ1-1; the D is unclear. V gave up 0 bases and J gave up 4 bases, with 15 bases separating them. The CDR3 runs 16 residues. CDR1 and CDR2 (germline): SGHDN, FVKESK.

V and J are TRBV20-1 and TRBJ1-2, with TRBD1 matching 10 bases. The V gene's germline CDR1 is DFQATT and CDR2 SNEGSKA (reference sequence). The CDR3 runs to 15 residues. V lost 3 bases and J lost 3; bases outside the gene matches: 7. CDR3 DNA: TGCAGTGCTAGTCACGGACAGGGGGGCGACTATGGCTACACCTTC. Amino acid sequence: CSASHGQGGDYGYTF.

The chain couples TRBV5-6 to TRBJ1-6, with 9 bases aligning to TRBD1. The ends lost 2 bases at V and 8 bases at J; junction bases unmatched: 8. Germline CDR1 reads SGHDT; CDR2 reads YYEEEE. The CDR3 contains 16 residues. CDR3 sequence (DNA): TGTGCCAGCAGCTTCTCCGGGACAGGGCACGATTCACCCCTCCACTTT. Its translation is CASSFSGTGHDSPLHF. The variable domain in full, with the rest retrieved from reference TRBV5-6 and TRBJ1-6, is DAGVTQSPTHLIKTRGQQVTLRCSPKSGHDTVSWYQQALGQGPQFIFQYYEEEERQRGNFPDRFSGHQFPNYSSELNVNALLLGDSALYLCASSFSGTGHDSPLHFGNGTRLTVT.

The chain is built from TRBV5-1 and TRBJ2-1; TRBD2 aligns across 10 bases. The CDR3 runs 15 residues. Trimming took 4 bases from V and 5 from J; bases not matched to a gene: 6. The V gene's germline CDR1 is SGHRS and CDR2 YFSETQ. CDR3 amino acids: CASSLIAGGNNEQFF. The CDR3, as DNA: TGCGCCAGCAGCCTCATAGCGGGAGGAAACAATGAGCAGTTCTTC.

This chain's CDR3 is CASSATEGTEAFF. The CDR3 DNA follows: TGTGCCAGCAGCGCCACGGAGGGCACTGAAGCTTTCTTT. The rearrangement links TRBV6-5 to TRBJ1-1, with D unresolved. The CDR3 length is 13 residues. V lost 6 bases and J 4 bases, leaving 12 bases between the germline ends. Germline V gives CDR1 MNHEY, CDR2 SVGAGI.